This entry lists 28 T cell receptor beta chains sequenced from one sample in a study of blood T cells in healthy people across ages. Together with a sample-barcoded 5' primer, a J-beta primer mix was included in a second PCR lasting roughly 6 to 12 cycles. TCRdb re-called the 5' RACE reads with MiXCR, one entry per CDR3 protein. The table includes 800,000 to 950,000 distinct CDR3 sequences, around 29% detected once. The sample was also linked to a second study, of T cells of mothers and their children.

The sequencing sample was made of blood. These receptors all stem from a middle-aged woman in good health.

The table lists this clonotype with a few counts. The chain combines TRBV7-2 with TRBJ2-7; possibly TRBD1 or TRBD2 for D (5 bases each). Germline values: CDR1 SGHTA, CDR2 FQGNSA. Trimming left V 4 bases short and J 3 bases short, with 13 bases between. The length of the CDR3 is 14 residues. Written as DNA, the CDR3 is TGTGCCAGCAGCTCCGGGACGGTCGGCTACGAGCAGTACTTC. Protein: CASSSGTVGYEQYF.

This clonotype was seen more than once but under ten times. The chain combines TRBV5-1 with TRBJ2-5; 7 bases agree with TRBD2. The CDR3 spans 15 residues. CDR1 is SGHRS, CDR2 YFSETQ, per germline. The V segment lost 3 bases and the J segment 5 bases; nucleotides outside the gene matches: 10. DNA for the CDR3: TGCGCCAGCAGCTCCGGGGGGAACCTTGGGGAGACCCAGTACTTC. This codes for CASSSGGNLGETQYF. Variable domain in full (rest from reference TRBV5-1 and TRBJ2-5): KAGVTQTPRYLIKTRGQQVTLSCSPISGHRSVSWYQQTPGQGLQFLFEYFSETQRNKGNFPGRFSGRQFSNSRSEMNVSTLELGDSALYLCASSSGGNLGETQYFGPGTRLLVL.

This rearrangement joins TRBV20-1 to TRBJ1-2; 10 bases match TRBD1. The V gene end was trimmed by 1 base and the J gene end by 4 bases; junction bases not matched to a gene: 6. Germline CDR1 reads DFQATT; CDR2 reads SNEGSKA (reference sequence). This CDR3 region has 15 residues. As DNA, the CDR3 is TGCAGTGCTAGAGGGGACAGGGGTCTTCTCTATGGCTACACCTTC. Encoded protein: CSARGDRGLLYGYTF.

Details on this clonotype: A much bigger clone sits one base away, suggesting this may be a read error. The rearrangement joins TRBV4-3 to TRBJ2-7, with 13 bases aligning to TRBD2. Germline V gene sequence: CDR1 LGHNA, CDR2 YSLEER. The CDR3 is 15 residues long. The chain's CDR3 is CANSRGTSGVDEQYF. The CDR3 DNA follows: TGCGCCAACAGCCGAGGGACTAGCGGGGTTGACGAGCAGTACTTC.

The chain joins TRBV6-4 to TRBJ1-5; no firm D call. Germline assignment: CDR1 MRHNA and CDR2 SNTAGT. V lost 6 bases to trimming and J lost 3 bases, with 9 bases between them. This CDR3 contains 13 residues. For the CDR3, the DNA is TGTGCCAGCAGGGGCGGGGACAATCAGCCCCAGCATTTT. Translated, it gives CASRGGDNQPQHF.

This clonotype was detected only a few times. The chain carries TRBV20-1 and TRBJ2-3; the D is unclear. Deletions cut 3 bases from V and 4 bases from J, with 8 bases between. Germline-derived CDR1 and CDR2 are DFQATT and SNEGSKA (reference sequence). This CDR3 spans 12 amino acids. CDR3 sequence: CSASDWSDTQYF. CDR3 in DNA: TGCAGTGCTAGCGACTGGTCAGATACGCAGTATTTT.

This rearrangement joins TRBV28 to TRBJ2-3; 13 nucleotides agree with TRBD2. This CDR3 spans 18 amino acids. V dropped 2 bases and J dropped 0; count of bases not matched to a gene: 5. Germline V gene sequence: CDR1 MDHEN, CDR2 SYDVKM. DNA for the CDR3: TGTGCCAGCAGTTTAGGGGGGACTAGCGGGGCTAGCACAGATACGCAGTATTTT. Its protein product is CASSLGGTSGASTDTQYF.

With respect to this clonotype: The junction shows a germline mismatch at one end, possibly a read error. V gene TRBV5-4 combines with J gene TRBJ2-1, with 16 bases that match TRBD2. CDR1 and CDR2 (germline): SGHNT, YYREEE (reference sequence). The CDR3 length is 16 residues. The CDR3 DNA is TGTGTCAGCAGCACCGGGACTAGCGGGGGGGTCAATGAGCAGTTCTTC. Protein sequence: CVSSTGTSGGVNEQFF.

This clonotype turned up a few times. The chain is built from TRBV3-1 and TRBJ1-1; 7 bases agree with TRBD1. V trimming: 3 bases; J trimming: 4 bases; junction bases outside the gene matches: 2. The CDR3 runs to 13 residues. Germline V gene sequence: CDR1 LGHDT, CDR2 YNNKEL (reference sequence). The CDR3 DNA is TGTGCCAGCAGCCACAGGGGGATCACTGAAGCTTTCTTT. Protein: CASSHRGITEAFF.

This clonotype was detected ten times or more. DNA of the CDR3: TGTGCCAGCAGCCAAGATTCAGCGGGGGCCCCCACAGATACGCAGTATTTT. Translated: CASSQDSAGAPTDTQYF. The V gene is TRBV4-2, the J gene TRBJ2-3; 8 positions agree with TRBD2. CDR1 and CDR2 (germline): LGHNA, YNFKEQ. J gave up 2 bases and V 0 bases, and 7 bases lay outside the gene matches. The CDR3 sequence is 17 residues long.

This clonotype was observed many times. V gene TRBV6-5 combines with J gene TRBJ2-7; 7 bases agree with TRBD1. Trimming at V came to 2 bases and at J to 7 bases, leaving 8 bases not matched to a gene. Germline values: CDR1 MNHEY, CDR2 SVGAGI. The length of the CDR3 is 14 residues. Written as DNA, the CDR3 is TGTGCCAGCAGTTACCCGGGACAGTTTGGAGAGCAGTACTTC. It is translated as CASSYPGQFGEQYF.

This clonotype was seen only a few times. The chain couples TRBV5-1 to TRBJ1-2; possible D gene TRBD1, 5 bases. Trimming shortened V by 2 bases and J by 5 bases, and 13 bases separated the two germline ends. CDR3 length equals 14 residues. Germline V CDR1 and CDR2: SGHRS, YFSETQ. This CDR3 is CASSFNTGQYGYTF. CDR3 nucleotides: TGCGCCAGCAGCTTTAACACAGGCCAGTATGGCTACACCTTC.

The chain carries TRBV20-1 and TRBJ2-3, with 8 bases that match TRBD2. Germline lookup yields CDR1 DFQATT and CDR2 SNEGSKA (reference sequence). J lost 0 bases, V lost 6 bases, and 8 bases had no gene match. This CDR3 comprises 15 residues. CDR3: CSAPRTSSSTDTQYF. In nucleotides, the CDR3 is TGCAGTGCCCCGAGGACTAGCAGTAGCACAGATACGCAGTATTTT.

V gene TRBV6-2 or TRBV6-3 combines with J gene TRBJ2-3, with 14 bases lining up with TRBD2. The V and J ends lost 6 bases and 6 bases, in that order; junction bases with no gene match: 14. The CDR3 runs to 18 residues. Germline V CDR1 and CDR2: MNHEY, SVGEGT. The CDR3 DNA reads TGTGCCAGCAGCCTATTACCGGGACTAGCGGGAGACTCGGATACGCAGTATTTT. It encodes CASSLLPGLAGDSDTQYF.

This clonotype was recorded many times. The chain couples TRBV10-3 to TRBJ2-7, with D uncertain. V was trimmed by 8 bases and J by 1 base, leaving 9 bases between them. The CDR3 spans 12 residues. Germline lookup yields CDR1 ENHRY and CDR2 SYGVKD. The CDR3 DNA reads TGTGCCATCTCATCCACTTCCTACGAGCAGTACTTC. Translated: CAISSTSYEQYF.

In regard to this clonotype: One end of the junction varies from germline; a read error may be responsible. The chain links TRBV12-3 or TRBV12-4 to TRBJ2-2; the D is unclear. CDR3 length: 14 residues. As DNA, the CDR3 is TGTGTCAGCAGTTTCGCAGGGAACACCGGGGAGCTGTTTTTT. It specifies CVSSFAGNTGELFF.

The chain carries TRBV7-3 and TRBJ2-3, with D perhaps TRBD2 (6 bases). Between the trimmed V and J ends, which lost 9 bases and 1 base, there was a span of 11 bases. CDR1 and CDR2 from the germline V gene are SGHTA and FQGTGA. This CDR3 has 13 residues. The CDR3 here is CASAIAGTDTQYF. The DNA for the CDR3 is TGTGCCAGTGCAATAGCGGGCACAGATACGCAGTATTTT.

To note about this clonotype: A junction boundary mismatches the germline segment, possibly from a read error. The chain combines TRBV5-1 with TRBJ1-6, with 7 bases identical to TRBD1. Germline V gene data show CDR1 as SGHRS and CDR2 as YFSETQ. The CDR3 has 14 amino acids. The CDR3 reads CASSLGQGRMPRHF. The CDR3 DNA is TGCGCCAGCAGCTTGGGACAGGGTAGGATGCCCCGCCACTTT.

A remark on this clonotype: A much larger clonotype is one base distant, so this may be a read error. The V gene is TRBV6-2 or TRBV6-3, the J gene TRBJ2-4; D tentatively fits TRBD1 or TRBD2 (5 bases each). The end of the DNA is better explained by TRBJ2-7, so the J call may be wrong. The CDR3 loop spans 15 amino acids. CDR1 MNHEY and CDR2 SVGEGT come from the germline V gene. CDR3 sequence: CASSYLWLGDYEQYF. In nucleotides, the CDR3 is TGTGCCAGCAGTTACTTGTGGCTGGGGGATTACGAGCAGTACTTC.

The chain combines TRBV12-3 or TRBV12-4 with TRBJ1-5; the D is unclear. V lost 3 bases and J 5 bases, leaving 8 bases between the germline ends. The CDR3 is 13 residues long. In DNA form, the CDR3 reads TGTGCCAGCAGTTTTCTGGAAGATCAGCCCCAGCATTTT. It encodes CASSFLEDQPQHF.

This clonotype has a count of ten or more. This chain uses TRBV6-5 with TRBJ1-2, with 7 nucleotides matching TRBD1. J was trimmed by 0 bases and V by 6 bases; bases with no gene match: 4. Germline assignment: CDR1 MNHEY and CDR2 SVGAGI. The CDR3 contains 14 residues. CDR3 loop: CASRRTGANYGYTF. The CDR3 bases are TGTGCCAGCAGGCGGACAGGCGCTAACTATGGCTACACCTTC.

For this clonotype: This may arise from a read error, as a much more abundant clone is one base away. DNA of the CDR3: TGCGCCAGCAGCTCGGACGTCAGCTCCTACGAGCAGTACGTC. Translation gives CASSSDVSSYEQYV. This sequence joins TRBV5-1 and TRBJ2-7; D is unresolved. V was clipped by 3 bases and J by 0 bases, with 10 bases between them. This CDR3 has 14 residues. Germline-derived CDR1 and CDR2 are SGHRS and YFSETQ.

As DNA, the CDR3 is TGTGCCAGCACGCGGTCCTACAATGAGCAGTTCTTC. Translating gives CASTRSYNEQFF. The chain joins TRBV28 to TRBJ2-1; no clear D. The germline V gene has CDR1 MDHEN and CDR2 SYDVKM. The CDR3 is 12 residues long. Trimming took 7 bases from V and 1 from J, leaving 5 bases between them.

The rearrangement uses TRBV28 and TRBJ2-7; 10 bases agree with TRBD1. The CDR3 runs to 16 residues. CDR1 MDHEN and CDR2 SYDVKM come from the germline V gene. Losses at the gene ends were 6 bases for V and 4 bases for J; bases not matched to a gene: 12. The DNA of the CDR3 is TGTGCCAGCAGCCTAGAACCCGGGACAGGGGCGTACGAGCAGTACTTC. It encodes CASSLEPGTGAYEQYF.

The chain links TRBV11-2 to TRBJ2-7; D possibly corresponds to TRBD1 (6 bases). The CDR3 covers 16 residues. Germline V gives CDR1 SGHAT, CDR2 FQNNGV. The V and J ends lost 1 base and 7 bases respectively, with 20 bases between them. The CDR3 region is CASSLARTASGREQYF. CDR3 nucleotides: TGTGCCAGCAGCTTAGCCCGGACAGCTTCCGGACGTGAGCAGTACTTC.

This clonotype has a handful of counts. V is TRBV28 and J is TRBJ1-2, with 10 bases identical to TRBD1. V dropped 5 bases and J dropped 5; count of bases not matched to a gene: 17. The CDR3 is 18 residues long. Germline CDR1 is MDHEN and CDR2 is SYDVKM. CDR3 in DNA: TGTGCCAGCAGTCGGCCCCCGGGACAGGGGCTTAGCGGTTATGGCTACACCTTC. This sequence encodes CASSRPPGQGLSGYGYTF.

This sequence joins TRBV4-1 and TRBJ2-7, with D possibly TRBD2 on 6 matching bases. The CDR3 totals 15 residues. Germline V gene sequence: CDR1 MGHRA, CDR2 YSYEKL. V was trimmed by 0 bases and J by 3 bases, leaving 12 bases between them. The CDR3 protein is CASSQDWRDFYEQYF. CDR3 coding DNA: TGCGCCAGCAGCCAAGATTGGCGGGATTTCTACGAGCAGTACTTC.

Turning to this clonotype: This may stem from a read error, because a much larger clone lies one nucleotide away. The V call is TRBV6-5, the J call TRBJ1-4; no definite D call. V shed 11 bases and J shed 8 bases, with 21 bases lying between them. The CDR3 is 14 residues long. Germline lookup yields CDR1 MNHEY and CDR2 SVGAGI. CDR3 nucleotide sequence: TGTGCCTGCGGGGAGGATGGGGTTAAAGAAAAACTGTTTTTT. It yields the protein CACGEDGVKEKLFF.